The 5 T cell receptor beta chains below were found in one sample sequenced in a study of cytomegalovirus exposure and HLA in healthy donors. Vbeta (60) and Jbeta (13) primers were used in the PCR. Some clones are missing from TCRdb's copy, which holds only in-frame ones; the method was immunoSEQ multiplex PCR. The repertoire consists of more than 110,000 clones, with roughly 77% occurring once and the leading ten covering 1.6%. Source material: PBMCs. These receptors all come from a woman aged 25 to 45 in good health and CMV-seronegative.

V usage is TRBV9 and J usage is TRBJ2-1; 10 bases are a match to TRBD1. V dropped 4 bases and J dropped 9; count of bases not matched to a gene: 28. The CDR3 runs 21 residues. CDR1 and CDR2 (germline): SGDLS, YYNGEE. The CDR3 sequence is CASSSIPAAGQGKGVWPEQFF. CDR3 nucleotide sequence: TGTGCCAGCAGCTCGATTCCGGCAGCGGGACAGGGGAAGGGAGTATGGCCTGAGCAGTTCTTC.

The CDR3 is CAWRSTQKETQYF. The CDR3, as DNA: TGTGCCTGGAGGTCGACACAAAAAGAGACCCAGTACTTC. V and J are TRBV30 and TRBJ2-5; D remains unclear. With 3 bases removed from V and 3 bases from J, the gap between germline ends came to 11 bases. The germline gives CDR1 GTSNPN, CDR2 SVGIG (reference sequence). The CDR3 sequence is 13 residues long.

V is TRBV6-6 and J is TRBJ1-6; tentatively, D is TRBD1 (5 bases). Germline CDR1 and CDR2: MNHNY and SVGAGI (reference sequence). Trimming pared 11 bases from V and 2 bases from J, leaving 13 bases between. This CDR3 has 14 residues. The DNA for the CDR3 is TGTGCCGAAGCCCAGGGCCCCTATAATTCACCCCTCCACTTT. This encodes CAEAQGPYNSPLHF.

This chain connects TRBV5-6 to TRBJ1-4; 10 bases are shared with TRBD1. Germline trimming cut 4 bases from V and 7 bases from J; bases unmatched to any gene: 7. Germline CDR1 and CDR2: SGHDT and YYEEEE. This CDR3 has 15 residues. The CDR3 here is CASSRETGGLEKLFF. The CDR3 nucleotides are TGTGCCAGCAGCCGCGAGACAGGGGGCCTTGAAAAACTGTTTTTT.

The chain joins TRBV2 to TRBJ2-1, with TRBD2 matching over 10 bases. The CDR3 runs 15 residues. In germline, CDR1 is SNHLY, CDR2 FYNNEI. The J segment lost 3 bases and the V segment lost 3 bases, leaving 2 bases of the junction unmatched. The CDR3: CASSDSGGVYNEQFF. Written as DNA, the CDR3 is TGTGCCAGCAGTGACAGCGGGGGGGTCTACAATGAGCAGTTCTTC.